The sequence of this T cell receptor beta chain was determined in a study of Tregs in tolerant kidney transplant recipients. This CDR3 has 14 amino acids. The germline gives CDR1 MNHEY, CDR2 SMNVEV (reference sequence). With 2 bases removed from V and 0 bases from J, the gap between germline ends came to 5 bases. Assay: immunoSEQ multiplex PCR; the TCRdb copy retains only in-frame clones and omits some. The table shows 75,000 to 85,000 clones, with 80% to 95% occurring only once. This TCR was recovered from a human donor who received a combined kidney and bone marrow transplant. The J gene is TRBJ1-5, the V gene TRBV27, with unresolved D. Source: Tregs from blood, taken before the transplant. The CDR3 spells CASSLHDSNQPQHF. The CDR3 bases are TGTGCCAGCAGTTTACACGATAGCAATCAGCCCCAGCATTTT.